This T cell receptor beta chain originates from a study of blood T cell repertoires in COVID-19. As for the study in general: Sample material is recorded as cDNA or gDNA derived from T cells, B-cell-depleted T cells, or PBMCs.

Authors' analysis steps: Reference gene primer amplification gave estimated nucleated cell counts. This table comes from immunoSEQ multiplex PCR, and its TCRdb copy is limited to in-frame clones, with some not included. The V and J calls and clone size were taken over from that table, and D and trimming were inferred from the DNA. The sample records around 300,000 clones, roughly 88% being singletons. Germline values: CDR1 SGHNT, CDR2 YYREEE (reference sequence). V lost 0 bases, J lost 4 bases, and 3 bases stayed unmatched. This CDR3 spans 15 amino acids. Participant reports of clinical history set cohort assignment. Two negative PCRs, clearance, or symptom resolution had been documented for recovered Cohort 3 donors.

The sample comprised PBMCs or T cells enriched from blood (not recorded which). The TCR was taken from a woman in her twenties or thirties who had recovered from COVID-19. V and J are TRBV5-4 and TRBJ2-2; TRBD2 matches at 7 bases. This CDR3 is CASSLERGGTGELFF. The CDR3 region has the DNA TGTGCCAGCAGCTTGGAGCGGGGCGGCACCGGGGAGCTGTTTTTT. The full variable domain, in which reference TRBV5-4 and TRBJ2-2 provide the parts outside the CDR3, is ETGVTQSPTHLIKTRGQQVTLRCSSQSGHNTVSWYQQALGQGPQFIFQYYREEENGRGNFPPRFSGLQFPNYSSELNVNALELDDSALYLCASSLERGGTGELFFGEGSRLTVL.